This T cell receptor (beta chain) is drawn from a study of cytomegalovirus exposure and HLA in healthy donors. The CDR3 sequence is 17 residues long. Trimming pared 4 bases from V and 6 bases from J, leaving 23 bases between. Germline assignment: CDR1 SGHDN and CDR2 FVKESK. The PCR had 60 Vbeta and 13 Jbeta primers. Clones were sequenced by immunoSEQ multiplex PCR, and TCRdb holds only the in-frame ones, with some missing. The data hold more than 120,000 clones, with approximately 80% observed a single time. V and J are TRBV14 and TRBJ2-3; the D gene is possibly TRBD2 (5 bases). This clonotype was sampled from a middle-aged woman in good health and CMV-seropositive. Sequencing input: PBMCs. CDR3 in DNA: TGTGCCAGCAGCCGAAGAGCCCGGGATCTTTGGTCCGATACGCAGTATTTT. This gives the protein CASSRRARDLWSDTQYF.